These 18 T cell receptor beta chains were all obtained from the same sample, sequenced in a study of blood T cell repertoires in COVID-19. Measured with immunoSEQ multiplex PCR; TCRdb has only the in-frame clones, and not every one. Seen here are roughly 200,000 clones, around 94% observed once, and the top ten hold 0.7% to 0.8%. Sequenced: peripheral blood. The receptors were sampled from a young man with COVID-19, enrolled during active disease.

The chain recombines TRBV5-6 with TRBJ1-5; 10 bases map to TRBD1. Unmatched junction bases numbered 13, after V lost 4 bases and J lost 9 bases. Germline V gives CDR1 SGHDT, CDR2 YYEEEE. This CDR3 contains 16 residues. Written as DNA, the CDR3 is TGTGCCAGCAGCCTTGGGACAGGGGCGTCACCCGGGCCCCAGCATTTT. Amino acids: CASSLGTGASPGPQHF.

The chain employs TRBV29-1 and TRBJ1-5; tentatively, D is TRBD1 (6 bases). Trimming removed 7 bases at V and 5 bases at J, with 15 bases between. This CDR3 contains 13 residues. Germline lookup yields CDR1 SQVTM and CDR2 ANQGSEA. CDR3 sequence reads: CSAVTGPYQPQHF. CDR3 in DNA: TGCAGCGCCGTGACAGGTCCTTATCAGCCCCAGCATTTT. Full variable domain (outside the CDR3, taken from reference TRBV29-1 and TRBJ1-5): SAVISQKPSRDICQRGTSLTIQCQVDSQVTMMFWYRQQPGQSLTLIATANQGSEATYESGFVIDKFPISRPNLTFSTLTVSNMSPEDSSIYLCSAVTGPYQPQHFGDGTRLSIL.

The V call is TRBV12-3 or TRBV12-4, the J call TRBJ1-1; D remains unclear. Between the trimmed V and J ends, which lost 8 bases and 10 bases, there was a span of 17 bases. This CDR3 comprises 12 residues. The CDR3 here is CASQVLGSSAFF. DNA of the CDR3: TGTGCCAGCCAAGTTCTAGGCAGTTCAGCTTTCTTT.

This chain links TRBV5-6 with TRBJ2-2, with 15 bases that match TRBD2. The V gene end was trimmed by 4 bases and the J gene end by 6 bases; junction bases not matched to a gene: 10. Germline CDR1 and CDR2: SGHDT and YYEEEE. The CDR3 runs 18 residues. The CDR3 nucleotides are TGTGCCAGCAGCCGATGGACTAGCGGGGGGGCCGGGGCCGGGGAGCTGTTTTTT. This codes for CASSRWTSGGAGAGELFF.

A note on this clone: The sample carries other DNA sequences with the same CDR3. This rearrangement joins TRBV6-5 to TRBJ1-1; D is unresolved. The CDR3 is made up of 13 amino acids. Germline values: CDR1 MNHEY, CDR2 SVGAGI. V was pared by 4 bases and J by 2 bases, with 8 bases between. CDR3 nucleotides: TGTGCCAGCAGTTTTACAGTTAACACTGAAGCTTTCTTT. Translated, it gives CASSFTVNTEAFF.

CDR3 nucleotides: TGCGCCAGCAACGGAAACAGGGAAGGCTACACCTTC. This gives the protein CASNGNREGYTF. The chain employs TRBV5-1 and TRBJ1-2; possible D gene TRBD1, 6 bases. Trimming cost V 6 bases and J 8 bases, with 14 bases left between them. CDR3 length equals 12 residues. CDR1 SGHRS and CDR2 YFSETQ come from the germline V gene.

V usage is TRBV7-9 and J usage is TRBJ2-3, with 9 bases fitting TRBD2. The ends lost 3 bases at V and 6 bases at J; junction bases unmatched: 4. The V gene's germline CDR1 is SEHNR and CDR2 FQNEAQ (reference sequence). This CDR3 has 14 amino acids. The CDR3 reads CASSFSGGLDTQYF. Here the CDR3 DNA reads TGTGCCAGCAGCTTTAGCGGGGGTTTGGATACGCAGTATTTT.

The chain joins TRBV12-3 or TRBV12-4 to TRBJ1-1, with D possibly TRBD1 on 5 matching bases. This CDR3 contains 13 residues. Trimming left V 3 bases short and J 0 bases short, with 5 bases between. CDR3 residues: CASSFRVNTEAFF. Here the CDR3 DNA reads TGTGCCAGCAGTTTCAGGGTGAACACTGAAGCTTTCTTT.

The chain links TRBV7-9 to TRBJ1-3, with 8 bases identical to TRBD1. Trimming took 3 bases from V and 7 from J; bases not matched to a gene: 8. This CDR3 is built from 15 residues. The germline gives CDR1 SEHNR, CDR2 FQNEAQ (reference sequence). In DNA form, the CDR3 reads TGTGCCAGCAGCTTCCAGGGGGCCGGGGAGAACACCATATATTTT. Its protein product is CASSFQGAGENTIYF. Complete variable domain (other parts from reference TRBV7-9 and TRBJ1-3): DTGVSQNPRHKITKRGQNVTFRCDPISEHNRLYWYRQTLGQGPEFLTYFQNEAQLEKSRLLSDRFSAERPKGSFSTLEIQRTEQGDSAMYLCASSFQGAGENTIYFGEGSWLTVV.

The V gene is TRBV10-2, the J gene TRBJ2-5; TRBD1 matches 8 bases. The CDR3 has 13 amino acids. The ends lost 6 bases at V and 5 bases at J; junction bases unmatched: 5. Per germline, CDR1 WSHSY and CDR2 SAAADI. Written as DNA, the CDR3 is TGCGCCAGCAGGCAGGGGGCAGGGGAGACCCAGTACTTC. This sequence encodes CASRQGAGETQYF.

The genes are TRBV5-5 and TRBJ2-3, with TRBD2 identical over 10 bases. Germline-derived CDR1 and CDR2 are SGHKS and YYEKEE (reference sequence). The CDR3 runs to 16 residues. Trimming cost V 4 bases and J 3 bases; bases outside gene matches: 8. For the CDR3, the DNA is TGTGCCAGCAGCCTGCCGCGTAGCGGGGGGACAGATACGCAGTATTTT. Translated: CASSLPRSGGTDTQYF.

CDR3 sequence: CASSEAHRGSGNTIYF. The CDR3 DNA sequence: TGTGCCAGCAGTGAAGCGCACAGGGGGTCTGGAAACACCATATATTTT. The chain uses TRBV6-1 and TRBJ1-3, with 8 bases aligning to TRBD1. Trimming at V came to 0 bases and at J to 1 base, leaving 2 bases not matched to a gene. Germline V gene data show CDR1 as MNHNS and CDR2 as SASEGT. The CDR3 has 16 amino acids.

There are a few counts of this clone. The V and J genes are TRBV19 and TRBJ2-7; TRBD2 is a possible D gene (7 bases). The CDR3 runs to 16 residues. The germline V gene has CDR1 LNHDA and CDR2 SQIVND (reference sequence). Trimming cost V 5 bases and J 0 bases, with 17 bases left between them. CDR3 in amino acids: CASSEFGGGHSYEQYF. DNA for the CDR3: TGTGCCAGTAGTGAGTTCGGCGGGGGCCACTCCTACGAGCAGTACTTC.

V gene TRBV9 combines with J gene TRBJ2-7, with TRBD2 as a possible D gene (6 bases). Germline V gives CDR1 SGDLS, CDR2 YYNGEE. The V gene lost 0 bases and the J gene lost 0 bases, with 16 bases spanning the gap. This CDR3 has 17 amino acids. CDR3 amino acids: CASSVAPGGGNSYEQYF. The CDR3, as DNA: TGTGCCAGCAGCGTAGCCCCCGGGGGTGGGAACTCCTACGAGCAGTACTTC.

V gene TRBV18 combines with J gene TRBJ2-7, with 11 bases aligning to TRBD2. Per the germline V gene, CDR1 is KGHSH and CDR2 is LQKENI. The CDR3 contains 14 residues. The V and J ends lost 3 bases and 5 bases, in that order; junction bases with no gene match: 3. The CDR3 sequence: CASSPRSGGDEQYF. The CDR3 DNA is TGTGCCAGCTCACCCCGTAGCGGGGGGGACGAGCAGTACTTC.

V and J are TRBV2 and TRBJ1-6; TRBD1 agrees at 7 bases. The CDR3 is 15 residues long. Trimming removed 5 bases from V and 4 bases from J; junction bases left unmatched: 5. CDR1 and CDR2 (germline): SNHLY, FYNNEI. The CDR3 DNA follows: TGTGCCAGCAGTCGGGACAGCGGATATAATTCACCCCTCCACTTT. The encoded protein is CASSRDSGYNSPLHF. Full variable domain (rest looked up from reference TRBV2 and TRBJ1-6): EPEVTQTPSHQVTQMGQEVILRCVPISNHLYFYWYRQILGQKVEFLVSFYNNEISEKSEIFDDQFSVERPDGSNFTLKIRSTKLEDSAMYFCASSRDSGYNSPLHFGNGTRLTVT.

The count of this clone is one. V is TRBV11-2 and J is TRBJ1-4; 8 bases agree with TRBD1. The CDR3 sequence is 16 residues long. J gave up 0 bases and V 5 bases, and 5 bases lay outside the gene matches. Germline CDR1 and CDR2: SGHAT and FQNNGV. This chain's CDR3 is CASSPGQGATNEKLFF. In DNA form, the CDR3 reads TGTGCCAGCAGCCCAGGACAGGGAGCAACTAATGAAAAACTGTTTTTT.

The chain links TRBV5-6 to TRBJ1-2; TRBD1 is a possible D gene (6 bases). V was shortened by 4 bases and J by 2 bases, with 9 bases between the two germline ends. The germline gives CDR1 SGHDT, CDR2 YYEEEE. The CDR3 runs 13 residues. CDR3 residues: CASSGQMNYGYTF. The CDR3 DNA is TGTGCCAGCAGCGGACAGATGAACTATGGCTACACCTTC.